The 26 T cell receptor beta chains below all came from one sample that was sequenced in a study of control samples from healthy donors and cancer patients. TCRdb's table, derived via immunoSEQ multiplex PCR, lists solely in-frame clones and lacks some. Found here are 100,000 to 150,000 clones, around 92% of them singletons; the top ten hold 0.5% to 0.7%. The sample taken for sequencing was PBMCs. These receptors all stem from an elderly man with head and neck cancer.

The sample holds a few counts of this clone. The chain's CDR3 is CASRPPGFNYGYTF. Written as DNA, the CDR3 is TGTGCCAGCAGACCGCCTGGATTTAACTATGGCTACACCTTC. The chain combines TRBV7-8 with TRBJ1-2; no reliable D call. V lost 6 bases to trimming and J lost 1 base, with 12 bases between them. The CDR3 length is 14 residues. Germline V gives CDR1 SGHVS, CDR2 FQNEAQ.

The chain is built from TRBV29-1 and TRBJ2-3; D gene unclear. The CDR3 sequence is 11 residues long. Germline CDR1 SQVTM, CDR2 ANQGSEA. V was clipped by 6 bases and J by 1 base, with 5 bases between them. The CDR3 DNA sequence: TGCAGCGTCCATCGCACAGATACGCAGTATTTT. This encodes CSVHRTDTQYF.

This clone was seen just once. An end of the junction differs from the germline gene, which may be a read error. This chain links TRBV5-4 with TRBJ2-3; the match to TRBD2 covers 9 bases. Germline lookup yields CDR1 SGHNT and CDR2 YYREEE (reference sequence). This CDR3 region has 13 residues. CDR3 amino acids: CASSLEGLAAWGF. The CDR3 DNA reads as TGTGCCAGCAGCTTGGAGGGACTAGCAGCTTGGGGTTTT. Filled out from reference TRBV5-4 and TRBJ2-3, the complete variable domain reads ETGVTQSPTHLIKTRGQQVTLRCSSQSGHNTVSWYQQALGQGPQFIFQYYREEENGRGNFPPRFSGLQFPNYSSELNVNALELDDSALYLCASSLEGLAAWGFGPGTRLTVL.

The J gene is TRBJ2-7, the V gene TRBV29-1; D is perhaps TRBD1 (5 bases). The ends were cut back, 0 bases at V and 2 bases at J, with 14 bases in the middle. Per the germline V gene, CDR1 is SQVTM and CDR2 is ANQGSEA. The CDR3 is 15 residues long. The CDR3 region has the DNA TGCAGCGTTGAAGATAGGGGCTTATCCCCCTACGAGCAGTACTTC. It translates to CSVEDRGLSPYEQYF.

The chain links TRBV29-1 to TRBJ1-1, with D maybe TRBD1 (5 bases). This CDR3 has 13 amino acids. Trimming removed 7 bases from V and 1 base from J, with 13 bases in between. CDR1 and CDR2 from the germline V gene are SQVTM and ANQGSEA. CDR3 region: CSAALQGNTEAFF. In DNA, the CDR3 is TGCAGCGCCGCCCTCCAGGGGAACACTGAAGCTTTCTTT.

In nucleotides, the CDR3 is TGTGCCAGTAGTGTCTCCTCAGGGAATTCGGAGACCCAGTACTTC. Residues: CASSVSSGNSETQYF. This chain uses TRBV19 with TRBJ2-5; possibly TRBD1 for D (5 bases). V shed 5 bases and J shed 5 bases, with 18 bases lying between them. This CDR3 spans 15 amino acids. Germline V gene lookup returns CDR1 LNHDA and CDR2 SQIVND (reference sequence).

The CDR3 spells CASSIRPGYTGELFF. The CDR3 nucleotides are TGTGCCAGTAGTATACGGCCAGGTTACACCGGGGAGCTGTTTTTT. The chain recombines TRBV19 with TRBJ2-2; no definite D call. CDR1 is LNHDA and CDR2 is SQIVND in the germline V gene (reference sequence). The CDR3 runs to 15 residues. V lost 2 bases, J lost 3 bases, and 10 bases lay in between. The whole variable domain, remainder taken from reference TRBV19 and TRBJ2-2, is DGGITQSPKYLFRKEGQNVTLSCEQNLNHDAMYWYRQDPGQGLRLIYYSQIVNDFQKGDIAEGYSVSREKKESFPLTVTSAQKNPTAFYLCASSIRPGYTGELFFGEGSRLTVL.

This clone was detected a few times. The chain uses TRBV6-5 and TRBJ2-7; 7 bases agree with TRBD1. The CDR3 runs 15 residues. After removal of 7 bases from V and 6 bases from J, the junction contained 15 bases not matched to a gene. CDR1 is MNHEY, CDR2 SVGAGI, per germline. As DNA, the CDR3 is TGTGCCAGCACCCCTCAGCGAGACAGGGTATTCGAGCAGTACTTC. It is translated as CASTPQRDRVFEQYF.

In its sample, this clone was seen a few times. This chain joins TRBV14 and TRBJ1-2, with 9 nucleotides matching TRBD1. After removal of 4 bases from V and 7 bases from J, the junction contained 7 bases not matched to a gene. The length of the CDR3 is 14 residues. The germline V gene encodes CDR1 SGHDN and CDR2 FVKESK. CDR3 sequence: CASSLPGTGPGYTF. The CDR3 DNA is TGTGCCAGCAGCCTTCCCGGGACAGGGCCTGGCTACACCTTC.

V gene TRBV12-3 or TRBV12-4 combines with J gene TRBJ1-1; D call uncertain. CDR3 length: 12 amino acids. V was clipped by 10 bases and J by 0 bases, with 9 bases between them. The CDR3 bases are TGTGCCACCAAGCACGTGAACACTGAAGCTTTCTTT. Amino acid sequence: CATKHVNTEAFF.

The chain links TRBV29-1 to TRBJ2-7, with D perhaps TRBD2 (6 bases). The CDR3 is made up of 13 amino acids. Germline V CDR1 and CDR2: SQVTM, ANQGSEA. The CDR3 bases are TGCAGTGCACTTGGGGACTGGGCCTACGAGCAGTACTTC. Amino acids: CSALGDWAYEQYF.

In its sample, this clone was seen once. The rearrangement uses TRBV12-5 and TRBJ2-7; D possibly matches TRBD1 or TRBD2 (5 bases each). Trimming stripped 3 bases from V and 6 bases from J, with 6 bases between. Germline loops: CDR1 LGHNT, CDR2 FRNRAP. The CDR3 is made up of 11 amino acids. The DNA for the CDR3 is TGTGCTAGTGGTTTTGGGGGCGAGCAGTACTTC. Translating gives CASGFGGEQYF.

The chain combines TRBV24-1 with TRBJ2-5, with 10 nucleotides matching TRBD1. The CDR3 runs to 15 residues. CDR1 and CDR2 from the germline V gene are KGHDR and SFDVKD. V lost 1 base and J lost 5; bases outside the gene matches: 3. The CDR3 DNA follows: TGTGCCACCAGTGATTTCGGGACAGGGGTGGAGACCCAGTACTTC. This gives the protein CATSDFGTGVETQYF.

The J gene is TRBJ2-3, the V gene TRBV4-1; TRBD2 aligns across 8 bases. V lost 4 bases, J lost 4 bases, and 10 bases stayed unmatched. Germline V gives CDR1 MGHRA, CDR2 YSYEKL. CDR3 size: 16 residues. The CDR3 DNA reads TGCGCCAGCAGCCTCCTCACCCGGGGGGGCTCAGATACGCAGTATTTT. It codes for CASSLLTRGGSDTQYF.

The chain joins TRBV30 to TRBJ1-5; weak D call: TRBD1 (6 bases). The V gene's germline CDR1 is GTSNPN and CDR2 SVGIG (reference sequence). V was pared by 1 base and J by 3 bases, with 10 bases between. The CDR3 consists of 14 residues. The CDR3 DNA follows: TGTGCCTGGAGTGCCGGGACAAACAATCAGCCCCAGCATTTT. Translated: CAWSAGTNNQPQHF.

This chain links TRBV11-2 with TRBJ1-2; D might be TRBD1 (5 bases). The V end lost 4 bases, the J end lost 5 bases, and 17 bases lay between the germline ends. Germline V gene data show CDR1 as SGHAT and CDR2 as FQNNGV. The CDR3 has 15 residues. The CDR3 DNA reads TGTGCCAGCAGCTCTACCGGGACCTACCTTTATGGCTACACCTTC. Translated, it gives CASSSTGTYLYGYTF.

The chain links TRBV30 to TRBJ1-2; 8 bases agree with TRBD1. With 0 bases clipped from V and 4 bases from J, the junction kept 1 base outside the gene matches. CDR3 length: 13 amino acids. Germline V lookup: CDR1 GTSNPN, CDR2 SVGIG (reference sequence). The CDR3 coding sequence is TGTGCCTGGAGTGTAACAGGGGGCTATGGCTACACCTTC. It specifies CAWSVTGGYGYTF.

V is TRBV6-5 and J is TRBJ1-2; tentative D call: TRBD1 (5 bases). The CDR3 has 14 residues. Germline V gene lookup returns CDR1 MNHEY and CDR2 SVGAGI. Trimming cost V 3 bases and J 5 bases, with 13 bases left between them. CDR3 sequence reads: CASSYRGSRYGYTF. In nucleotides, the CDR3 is TGTGCCAGCAGTTATAGGGGCAGCCGTTATGGCTACACCTTC.

CDR3 sequence (DNA): TGTGCCATCAGTGGCGGACTAGACGCCGGGGAGCTGTTTTTT. It codes for CAISGGLDAGELFF. The rearrangement links TRBV10-3 to TRBJ2-2; 7 nucleotides align to TRBD2. Germline CDR1 ENHRY, CDR2 SYGVKD. V lost 4 bases to trimming and J lost 6 bases; unmatched junction nucleotides: 5. There are 14 residues in the CDR3.

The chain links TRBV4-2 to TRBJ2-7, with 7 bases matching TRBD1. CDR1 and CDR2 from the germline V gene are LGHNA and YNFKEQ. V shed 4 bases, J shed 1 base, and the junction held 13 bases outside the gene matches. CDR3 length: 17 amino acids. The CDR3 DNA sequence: TGTGCCAGCAGCCGGAAAGTAACGGACAGGATGTCCTACGAGCAGTACTTC. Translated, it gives CASSRKVTDRMSYEQYF.

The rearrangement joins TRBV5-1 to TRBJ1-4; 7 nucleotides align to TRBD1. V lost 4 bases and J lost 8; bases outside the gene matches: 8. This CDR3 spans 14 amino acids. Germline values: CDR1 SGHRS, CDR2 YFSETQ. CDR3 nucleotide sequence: TGCGCCAGCAGCCTCCGGGACAGCGGGGAAAAACTGTTTTTT. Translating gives CASSLRDSGEKLFF.

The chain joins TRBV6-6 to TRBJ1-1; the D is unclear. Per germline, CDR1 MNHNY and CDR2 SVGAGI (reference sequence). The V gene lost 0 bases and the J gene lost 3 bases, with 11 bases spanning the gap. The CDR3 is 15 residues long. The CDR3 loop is CASSYSPQIYTEAFF. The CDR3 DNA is TGTGCCAGCAGTTACTCTCCGCAGATATACACTGAAGCTTTCTTT.

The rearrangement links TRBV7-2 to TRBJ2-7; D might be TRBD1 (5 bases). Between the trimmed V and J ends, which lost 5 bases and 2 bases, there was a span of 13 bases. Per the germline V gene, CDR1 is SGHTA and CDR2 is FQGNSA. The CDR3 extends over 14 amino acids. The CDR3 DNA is TGTGCCAGCAGCCCTGCTGGGGCCCCCTACGAGCAGTACTTC. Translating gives CASSPAGAPYEQYF.

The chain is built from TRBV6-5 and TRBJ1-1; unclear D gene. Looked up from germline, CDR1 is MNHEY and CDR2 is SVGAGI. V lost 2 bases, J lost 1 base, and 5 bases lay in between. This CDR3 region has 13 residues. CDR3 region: CASSYNGNTEAFF. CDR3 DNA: TGTGCCAGCAGTTACAACGGGAACACTGAAGCTTTCTTT.

The CDR3, as DNA: TGTGCCACCAGCCCTCGAGGGGGAGGTGGCTACACCTTC. Protein: CATSPRGGGGYTF. The chain combines TRBV24-1 with TRBJ1-2; TRBD1 might be the D (6 bases). Germline V lookup: CDR1 KGHDR, CDR2 SFDVKD. Trimming pared 7 bases from V and 7 bases from J, leaving 15 bases between. This CDR3 is 13 amino acids long.

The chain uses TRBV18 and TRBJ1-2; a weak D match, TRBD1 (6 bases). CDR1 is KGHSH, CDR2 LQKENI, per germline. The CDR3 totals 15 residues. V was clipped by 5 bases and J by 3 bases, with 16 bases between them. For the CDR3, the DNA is TGTGCCAGCTCAAACTCCGGACAGACGTACTATGGCTACACCTTC. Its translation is CASSNSGQTYYGYTF.